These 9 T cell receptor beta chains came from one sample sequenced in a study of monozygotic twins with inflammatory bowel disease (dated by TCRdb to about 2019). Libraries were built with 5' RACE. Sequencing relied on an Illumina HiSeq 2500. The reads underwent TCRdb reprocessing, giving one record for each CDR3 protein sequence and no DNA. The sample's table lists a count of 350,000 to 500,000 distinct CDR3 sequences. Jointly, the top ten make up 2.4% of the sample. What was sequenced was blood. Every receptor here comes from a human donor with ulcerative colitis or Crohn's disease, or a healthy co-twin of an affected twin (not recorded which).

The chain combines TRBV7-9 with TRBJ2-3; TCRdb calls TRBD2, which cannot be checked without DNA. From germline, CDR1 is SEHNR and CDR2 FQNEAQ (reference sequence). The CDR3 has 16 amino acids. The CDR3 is CASSPRTSGGPDTQYF.

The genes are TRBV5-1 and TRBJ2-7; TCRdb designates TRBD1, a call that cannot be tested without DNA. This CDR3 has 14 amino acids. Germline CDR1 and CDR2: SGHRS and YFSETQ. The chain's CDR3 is CASSFRDTPYEQYF.

The CDR3 loop reads CAISELGGAGNEQFF. The rearrangement links TRBV10-3 to TRBJ2-1; TCRdb's D call of TRBD1 is untestable without DNA. Per the germline V gene, CDR1 is ENHRY and CDR2 is SYGVKD. CDR3 size: 15 residues.

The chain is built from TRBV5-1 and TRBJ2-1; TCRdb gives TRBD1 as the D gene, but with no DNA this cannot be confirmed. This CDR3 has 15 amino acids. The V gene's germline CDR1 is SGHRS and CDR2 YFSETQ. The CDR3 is CASSLGGVVSHEQFF.

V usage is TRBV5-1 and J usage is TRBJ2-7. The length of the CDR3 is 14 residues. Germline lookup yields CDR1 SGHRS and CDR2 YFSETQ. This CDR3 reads CASSLGQSAYEQYF.

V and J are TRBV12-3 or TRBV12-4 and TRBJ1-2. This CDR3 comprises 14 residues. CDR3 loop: CASSPSISNYGYTF.

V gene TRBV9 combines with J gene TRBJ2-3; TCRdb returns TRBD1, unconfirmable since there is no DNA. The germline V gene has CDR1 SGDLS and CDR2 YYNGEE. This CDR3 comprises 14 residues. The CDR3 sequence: CASSVGGKPDTQYF.

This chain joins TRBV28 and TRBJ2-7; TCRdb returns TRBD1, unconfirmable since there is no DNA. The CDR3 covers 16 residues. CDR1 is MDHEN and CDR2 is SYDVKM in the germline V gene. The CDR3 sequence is CASSLAPGTGSYEQYF.

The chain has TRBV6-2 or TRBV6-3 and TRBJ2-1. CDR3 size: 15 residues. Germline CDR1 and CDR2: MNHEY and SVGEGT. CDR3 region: CASSYSVGFYNEQFF.